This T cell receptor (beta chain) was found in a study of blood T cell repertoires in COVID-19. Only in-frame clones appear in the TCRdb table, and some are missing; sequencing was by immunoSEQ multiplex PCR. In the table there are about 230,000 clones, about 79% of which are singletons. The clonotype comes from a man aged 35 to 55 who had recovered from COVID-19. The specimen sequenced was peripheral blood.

In nucleotides, the CDR3 is TGTGCCAGCAGCCCTAGACTAGCGGGAGTCGCAGATACGCAGTATTTT. Translating it yields CASSPRLAGVADTQYF. The chain recombines TRBV7-8 with TRBJ2-3; 12 bases align to TRBD2. J lost 4 bases, V lost 5 bases, and 7 bases had no gene match. Germline CDR1 reads SGHVS; CDR2 reads FQNEAQ. This CDR3 contains 16 residues.